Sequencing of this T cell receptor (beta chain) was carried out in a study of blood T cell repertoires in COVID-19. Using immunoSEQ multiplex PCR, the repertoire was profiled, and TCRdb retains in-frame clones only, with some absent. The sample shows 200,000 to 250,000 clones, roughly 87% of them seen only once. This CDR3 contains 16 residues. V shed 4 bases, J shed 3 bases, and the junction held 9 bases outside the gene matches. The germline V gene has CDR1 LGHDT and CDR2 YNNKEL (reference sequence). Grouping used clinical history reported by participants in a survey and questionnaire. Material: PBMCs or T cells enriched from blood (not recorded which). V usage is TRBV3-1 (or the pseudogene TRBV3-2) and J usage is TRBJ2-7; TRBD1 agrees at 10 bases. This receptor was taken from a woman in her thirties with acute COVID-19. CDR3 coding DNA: TGTGCCAGCAGCCGGTCCTTTGGGACAGGGGTCTACGAGCAGTACTTC. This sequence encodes CASSRSFGTGVYEQYF.